What follows is one T cell receptor (beta chain) and its context. Its antigen is unidentified. One heparinised blood draw averaging approximately 100 mL was given by each donor. The data are from a study of beta chain features in type 1 diabetes. Study-wide context: Examination covered 107,917,701 sorted cells spanning all samples. Study-level points and caveats: Moderate yet significant TCRB CDR3 shortening was seen in Type 1 diabetes patients in all four CD4+ subsets.

This CDR3 region has 17 residues. The V and J ends lost 3 bases and 10 bases, in that order; junction bases with no gene match: 15. Germline CDR1 reads MNHEY; CDR2 reads SMNVEV (reference sequence). Sequencing targeted expressed TCRB transcripts, as all isolated RNA had been reverse transcribed. Sequencing was performed with immunoSEQ multiplex PCR; in TCRdb, only in-frame clones are kept and a portion is missing. Among hundreds of thousands of clones listed, around 16% were seen once. The sequence derives from a man younger than 35 with type 1 diabetes. Sequenced: naive CD4+ T cells from blood. The rearrangement links TRBV27 to TRBJ2-1, with TRBD2 matching 10 bases. In DNA form, the CDR3 reads TGTGCCAGCAGTTTTCGGGCCTTGATAGCGGGAGGCCAGGAGCAGTTCTTC. It is translated as CASSFRALIAGGQEQFF.